The rows below give T cell receptor beta chains drawn from one sample of a study of control samples from healthy donors and cancer patients. Profiled with immunoSEQ multiplex PCR; TCRdb holds only in-frame clones, not every one. The table includes roughly 190,000 clones, roughly 91% detected once. Sequencing used blood. The receptors were gathered from a woman aged 25-40 years in good health. CDR3s leave out the opening cysteine and the closing phenylalanine or tryptophan. A D gene is named only where the DNA matches it firmly. Clone size is given for some rows only: seen once, a few or many times, or a class if the clone is expanded.

>NA|TRBV19|TRBJ2-3|NA
ASSMATHTDTQY
>NA|TRBV12-3/TRBV12-4|TRBJ2-1|TRBD1
ASSLGQLNEQF
>NA|TRBV7-7|TRBJ2-3|NA
ASSLLRTDTQY
>NA|TRBV30|TRBJ1-1|NA
ACHGRGGTEAF
>few|TRBV11-2|TRBJ1-6|NA
ASSLGGYSPLH
>NA|TRBV9|TRBJ2-2|TRBD2
ASSVGSSGGRGTGELF
>NA|TRBV14|TRBJ2-7|NA
ASSQGWGNYEQY
>NA|TRBV11-3|TRBJ2-1|TRBD1
ASRGQGYNEQF
>NA|TRBV6-2/TRBV6-3|TRBJ1-1|TRBD1
ASSYSSADRVGNTEAF
>NA|TRBV5-5|TRBJ2-2|TRBD2
ASSQRGAGELF
>NA|TRBV6-2/TRBV6-3|TRBJ1-5|NA
ASSYEQEHQPQH
>NA|TRBV27|TRBJ2-1|TRBD1
ASRHPGQGWNEQF
>few|TRBV6-1|TRBJ2-2|NA
ASSEQDGYTGELF
>NA|TRBV27|TRBJ2-5|NA
ASSLAGTQETQY
>NA|TRBV6-4|TRBJ2-3|NA
ASSDVAGSTDTQY
>NA|TRBV6-6|TRBJ2-3|TRBD2
ASSYVGAGADTQY
>NA|TRBV2|TRBJ2-3|NA
ASSEPTDTQY
>NA|TRBV6-5|TRBJ2-7|NA
ASRSTTYEQY
>NA|TRBV24-1|TRBJ1-2|TRBD1
ATQGGQGNYGYT
>NA|TRBV20-1|TRBJ2-7|NA
SASTQGGYYEQY
>NA|TRBV18|TRBJ1-1|NA
ASSPAGNTEAF
>NA|TRBV7-6|TRBJ2-3|TRBD2
ASSLVAGGLTDTQY
>NA|TRBV24-1|TRBJ1-2|NA
ATSDSGRGPYGYT
>NA|TRBV6-1|TRBJ1-2|NA
ASSEGVAFHYGYT
>NA|TRBV19|TRBJ2-3|NA
ASSIPTDTQY
>NA|TRBV29-1|TRBJ1-2|NA
SVEQVGYGYT
>NA|TRBV7-9|TRBJ2-3|TRBD1
ASSSGQGARDTQY
>NA|TRBV25-1|TRBJ1-3|TRBD1
ASSDYRGTGNTIY
>NA|TRBV14|TRBJ2-1|TRBD2
ASSQVAGVFAGRTYNEQF
>NA|TRBV11-2|TRBJ2-4|NA
ASSLTSLAKNIQY
>NA|TRBV4-2|TRBJ2-5|NA
ASSQDRGARETQY
>NA|TRBV3-1/TRBV3-2|TRBJ1-5|NA
ASSQGSRVQPQH
>NA|TRBV6-5|TRBJ2-5|TRBD2
ASSKLAGGVGTQY
>once|TRBV5-4|TRBJ2-1|TRBD2
ASSFPAGVNEQF
>NA|TRBV11-2|TRBJ1-2|NA
ASSLDMLSPNYGYT
>once|TRBV18|TRBJ1-1|NA
ASSPGPNTEAF
>NA|TRBV7-2|TRBJ2-5|TRBD2
ASSLGLAGGPSWETQY
>NA|TRBV28|TRBJ1-5|NA
ASSRDGNQPQH
>NA|TRBV7-9|TRBJ1-4|TRBD1
ASRSEGASNEKLF
>NA|TRBV18|TRBJ1-2|NA
ASSPGPNYGYT
>NA|TRBV6-5|TRBJ1-2|TRBD1
ASGQGGGNYGYT
>NA|TRBV10-3|TRBJ1-6|NA
AISGPNSPLH
>NA|TRBV28|TRBJ2-2|TRBD1
ASSSRQGAGELF
>once|TRBV18|TRBJ2-7|TRBD1
ASSTTGGTYEQY
>NA|TRBV5-1|TRBJ2-7|NA
ASSLGGSGPNYEQY